This T cell receptor (beta chain) was sequenced during a study of cytomegalovirus exposure and HLA in healthy donors. Study results and limitations: It was reportedly the case that the classifier diagnosed cytomegalovirus status with high specificity and sensitivity. The TCR clusters that emerged in the first cohort tended, a later analysis found, to co-occur in the 120 or so validation repertoires. Listed as cytomegalovirus-associated were 150 or so TCR beta chains.

The CDR3 covers 14 residues. V dropped 4 bases and J dropped 5; count of bases not matched to a gene: 9. Germline V gene lookup returns CDR1 SQVTM and CDR2 ANQGSEA. The donors were members of the validation cohort comprising 100 to 150 subjects, separate from the roughly 650-subject first cohort. Turning to this clone: Its antigen is unknown.

The table came from immunoSEQ multiplex PCR; TCRdb's copy has only in-frame clones and leaves some out. Here the sample spans more than 50,000 clones, roughly 90% being singletons. Sequencing was carried out using PBMCs. The chain links TRBV29-1 to TRBJ1-2, with 8 bases identical to TRBD1. The clonotype originates from a young woman in good health and CMV-seronegative. CDR3 sequence: CSVVQGQETYGYTF. The CDR3 DNA follows: TGCAGCGTTGTTCAGGGACAGGAAACATATGGCTACACCTTC.